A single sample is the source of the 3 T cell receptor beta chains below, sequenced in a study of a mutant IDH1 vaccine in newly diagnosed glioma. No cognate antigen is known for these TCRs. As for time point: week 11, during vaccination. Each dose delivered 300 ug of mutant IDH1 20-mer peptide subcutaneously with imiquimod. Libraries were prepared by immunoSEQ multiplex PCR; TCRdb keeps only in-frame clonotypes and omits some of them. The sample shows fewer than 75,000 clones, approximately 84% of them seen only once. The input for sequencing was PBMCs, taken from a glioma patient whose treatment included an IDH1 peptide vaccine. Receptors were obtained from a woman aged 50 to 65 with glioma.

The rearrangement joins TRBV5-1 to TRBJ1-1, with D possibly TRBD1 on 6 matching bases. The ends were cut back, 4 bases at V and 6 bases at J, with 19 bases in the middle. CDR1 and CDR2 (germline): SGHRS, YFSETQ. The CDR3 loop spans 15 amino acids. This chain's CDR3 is CASSPQGHGPSEAFF. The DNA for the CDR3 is TGCGCCAGCAGCCCCCAGGGGCACGGGCCTTCTGAAGCTTTCTTT.

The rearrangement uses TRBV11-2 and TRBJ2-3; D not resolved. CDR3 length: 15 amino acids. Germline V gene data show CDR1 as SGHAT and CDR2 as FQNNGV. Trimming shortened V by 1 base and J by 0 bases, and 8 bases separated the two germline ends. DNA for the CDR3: TGTGCCAGCAGCTTAGTGGGCCAAAGCACAGATACGCAGTATTTT. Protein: CASSLVGQSTDTQYF.

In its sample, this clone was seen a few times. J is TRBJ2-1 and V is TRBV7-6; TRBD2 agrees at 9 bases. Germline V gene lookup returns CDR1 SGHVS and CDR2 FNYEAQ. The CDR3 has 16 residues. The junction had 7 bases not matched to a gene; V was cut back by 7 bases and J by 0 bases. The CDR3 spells CASTGSGGVSYNEQFF. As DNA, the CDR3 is TGTGCCAGCACCGGTAGCGGGGGAGTCTCCTACAATGAGCAGTTCTTC.